Given below is one T cell receptor (beta chain) in context. V shed 8 bases and J 4 bases; nucleotides not matched to a gene: 5. Germline V gives CDR1 SEHNR, CDR2 FQNEAQ (reference sequence). This CDR3 region has 14 residues. 60 Vbeta and 13 Jbeta primers were used in PCR. Sequenced by immunoSEQ multiplex PCR; TCRdb stores in-frame clones only, minus some. The sample holds about 84,000 clones, approximately 90% seen once. These donors counted as nominally healthy when sampled, but unrecorded immune exposures were likely. This sample was taken from a study of cytomegalovirus exposure and HLA in healthy donors.

The sample comprised PBMCs. The clonotype comes from a man aged 18 to 35 in good health and CMV-seronegative. The chain uses TRBV7-9 and TRBJ2-1; 10 bases fit TRBD2. CDR3 region: CASGSTSGYNEQFF. The CDR3 DNA follows: TGTGCCAGCGGATCGACTAGCGGGTACAATGAGCAGTTCTTC.